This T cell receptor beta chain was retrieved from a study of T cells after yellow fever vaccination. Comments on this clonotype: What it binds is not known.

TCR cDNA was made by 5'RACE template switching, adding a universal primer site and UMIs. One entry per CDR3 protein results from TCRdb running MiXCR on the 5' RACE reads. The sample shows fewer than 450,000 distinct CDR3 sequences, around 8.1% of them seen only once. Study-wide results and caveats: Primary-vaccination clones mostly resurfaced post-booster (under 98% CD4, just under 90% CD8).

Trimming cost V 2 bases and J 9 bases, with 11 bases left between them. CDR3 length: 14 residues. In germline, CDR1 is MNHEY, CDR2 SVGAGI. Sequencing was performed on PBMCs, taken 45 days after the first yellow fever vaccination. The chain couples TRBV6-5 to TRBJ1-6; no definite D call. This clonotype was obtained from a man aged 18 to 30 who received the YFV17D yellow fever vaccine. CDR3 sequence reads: CASSYGRTGSPLHF. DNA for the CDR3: TGTGCCAGCAGTTACGGGAGGACGGGTTCACCCCTCCACTTT.